The next 18 T cell receptor beta chains were all read from a single sample in a study of blood T cell repertoires in COVID-19. Using immunoSEQ multiplex PCR, the repertoire was profiled, and TCRdb retains in-frame clones only, with some absent. The repertoire holds more than 150,000 clones, with around 87% as singletons. The source material was PBMCs or T cells enriched from blood (not recorded which). All receptors come from a woman in her thirties who had recovered from COVID-19.

V and J are TRBV12-5 and TRBJ2-7; 9 positions agree with TRBD2. Looked up from germline, CDR1 is LGHNT and CDR2 is FRNRAP. The junction had 9 bases not matched to a gene; V was cut back by 6 bases and J by 3 bases. This CDR3 comprises 15 residues. CDR3 loop: CASGPREGRGYEQYF. As DNA, the CDR3 is TGTGCTAGTGGCCCGCGGGAGGGAAGGGGCTACGAGCAGTACTTC.

The chain uses TRBV5-1 and TRBJ2-2, with TRBD2 as a possible D gene (6 bases). The length of the CDR3 is 13 residues. The V gene's germline CDR1 is SGHRS and CDR2 YFSETQ. V was trimmed by 5 bases and J by 3 bases, leaving 8 bases between them. The CDR3 protein is CASSPGDTGELFF. CDR3 bases: TGCGCCAGCAGTCCGGGGGACACCGGGGAGCTGTTTTTT.

V usage is TRBV14 and J usage is TRBJ2-2, with D unresolved. This CDR3 contains 15 residues. Germline V gives CDR1 SGHDN, CDR2 FVKESK. Trimming stripped 0 bases from V and 5 bases from J, with 10 bases between. The CDR3 loop reads CASSQEHPRTGELFF. The CDR3, as DNA: TGTGCCAGCAGCCAAGAGCACCCCCGGACCGGGGAGCTGTTTTTT.

The table lists this clone with a few counts. V gene TRBV15 combines with J gene TRBJ1-4; 10 nucleotides align to TRBD1. V lost 0 bases to trimming and J lost 6 bases; unmatched junction nucleotides: 4. Germline V gene lookup returns CDR1 LNHNV and CDR2 YYDKDF (reference sequence). The CDR3 runs to 16 residues. This CDR3 reads CATSRDGGTGDEKLFF. DNA of the CDR3: TGTGCCACCAGCAGAGATGGAGGGACAGGGGATGAAAAACTGTTTTTT.

The gene calls are TRBV6-5 and TRBJ1-3; TRBD1 is a possible D gene (6 bases). The germline V gene encodes CDR1 MNHEY and CDR2 SVGAGI. V gave up 6 bases and J gave up 4 bases, with 16 bases separating them. The CDR3 has 15 residues. The CDR3 here is CASSGFLGGGNTIYF. The CDR3, as DNA: TGTGCCAGCAGCGGCTTTTTAGGGGGAGGAAACACCATATATTTT.

The DNA of the CDR3 is TGTGCCAGCAGTTGGACAGGGGCTGTACAGCCCCAGCATTTT. It specifies CASSWTGAVQPQHF. The chain is built from TRBV27 and TRBJ1-5; 9 bases align to TRBD1. V shed 4 bases, J shed 7 bases, and the junction held 5 bases outside the gene matches. CDR1 is MNHEY and CDR2 is SMNVEV in the germline V gene (reference sequence). This CDR3 is 14 amino acids long.

V gene TRBV5-1 combines with J gene TRBJ2-7; the match to TRBD2 covers 14 bases. The ends lost 4 bases at V and 4 bases at J; junction bases unmatched: 7. The CDR3 runs to 16 residues. Germline V gene lookup returns CDR1 SGHRS and CDR2 YFSETQ. The chain's CDR3 is CASSLGTSGSGYEQYF. CDR3 in DNA: TGCGCCAGCAGCCTTGGGACTAGCGGGAGTGGGTACGAGCAGTACTTC.

J is TRBJ1-1 and V is TRBV11-3; no reliable D call. The germline CDR1 and CDR2 sequences are SGHNT and YENEEA. This CDR3 contains 15 residues. V shed 2 bases and J shed 0 bases, with 10 bases lying between them. The CDR3 spells CASSLLTVLNTEAFF. CDR3 DNA: TGTGCCAGCAGCTTACTTACGGTGTTGAACACTGAAGCTTTCTTT.

V gene TRBV5-1 combines with J gene TRBJ2-5, with 7 bases fitting TRBD2. Germline CDR1 is SGHRS and CDR2 is YFSETQ. The trim removed 5 bases at V and 3 bases at J, leaving 4 bases unmatched. The CDR3 runs to 13 residues. CDR3 nucleotide sequence: TGCGCCAGCAGACTAGCGACAGAAGAGACCCAGTACTTC. Its protein is CASRLATEETQYF.

The V and J genes are TRBV4-3 and TRBJ2-7, with TRBD1 as a possible D gene (6 bases). Deletions cut 3 bases from V and 4 bases from J, with 16 bases between. From germline, CDR1 is LGHNA and CDR2 YSLEER. The CDR3 runs to 15 residues. The CDR3 sequence: CASSQDRLLGYEQYF. The CDR3 DNA reads TGCGCCAGCAGCCAGGACAGATTACTTGGATACGAGCAGTACTTC.

CDR3 sequence: CASSLAGQGIGNTIYF. Here the CDR3 DNA reads TGTGCCAGCAGCTTAGCGGGGCAGGGGATTGGAAACACCATATATTTT. The J gene is TRBJ1-3, the V gene TRBV7-2, with TRBD1 as a possible D gene (6 bases). V lost 0 bases to trimming and J lost 3 bases, with 12 bases between them. Germline CDR1 and CDR2: SGHTA and FQGNSA. This CDR3 contains 16 residues.

The genes are TRBV21-1 and TRBJ2-3; TRBD2, as called in the table, went unchecked against the DNA. TRBV21-1 is a pseudogene locus. There are 17 residues in the CDR3. The CDR3 bases are TGTGCCAGCAGCAAAGCTGAGCGGGAGGGTAGCACAGATACGCAGTATTTT. Residues: CASSKAEREGSTDTQYF.

The chain employs TRBV4-2 and TRBJ1-3; 9 bases are a match to TRBD1. Trimming at V came to 3 bases and at J to 4 bases, leaving 7 bases not matched to a gene. CDR1 is LGHNA and CDR2 is YNFKEQ in the germline V gene. This CDR3 comprises 16 residues. The CDR3 loop reads CASSQGDRVNGNTIYF. The CDR3 region has the DNA TGTGCCAGCAGCCAGGGGGACAGGGTAAACGGAAACACCATATATTTT.

The chain has TRBV7-6 and TRBJ1-3; D perhaps matches TRBD1 (5 bases). The CDR3 is 15 amino acids. V lost 4 bases, J lost 0 bases, and 10 bases lay in between. From germline, CDR1 is SGHVS and CDR2 FNYEAQ. CDR3 protein: CASSSDSFSGNTIYF. The CDR3 DNA reads as TGTGCCAGCAGCTCAGACAGTTTCTCTGGAAACACCATATATTTT.

The gene calls are TRBV27 and TRBJ2-5; D call uncertain. Germline lookup yields CDR1 MNHEY and CDR2 SMNVEV (reference sequence). Trimming stripped 6 bases from V and 5 bases from J, with 4 bases between. The CDR3 loop spans 10 amino acids. CDR3 loop: CASSPETQYF. DNA of the CDR3: TGTGCCAGCAGCCCGGAGACCCAGTACTTC.

At least ten counts were recorded for this clone. The V call is TRBV11-2, the J call TRBJ1-6, with TRBD1 identical over 7 bases. The germline V gene has CDR1 SGHAT and CDR2 FQNNGV. V shed 5 bases and J 5 bases; nucleotides not matched to a gene: 6. The CDR3 runs 15 residues. The CDR3 is CASSPGGRNNSPLHF. In nucleotides, the CDR3 is TGTGCCAGCAGCCCAGGGGGACGGAATAATTCACCCCTCCACTTT.

The V gene is TRBV6-5, the J gene TRBJ1-2; the D is unclear. Trimming left V 6 bases short and J 2 bases short, with 13 bases between. Germline values: CDR1 MNHEY, CDR2 SVGAGI. This CDR3 contains 14 residues. The CDR3 region has the DNA TGTGCCAGCAGCATTGCGGGTAGGAACTATGGCTACACCTTC. This translates into CASSIAGRNYGYTF.

The chain recombines TRBV6-6 with TRBJ2-7; D uncertain. The CDR3 loop spans 12 amino acids. Germline V CDR1 and CDR2: MNHNY, SVGAGI (reference sequence). V was shortened by 2 bases and J by 7 bases, with 9 bases between the two germline ends. This CDR3 is CASSYGPMEQYF. CDR3 DNA sequence: TGTGCCAGCAGTTACGGGCCCATGGAGCAGTACTTC.